The 27 T cell receptor beta chains below come from one sample, sequenced in a study of blood T cell repertoires in COVID-19. Produced via immunoSEQ multiplex PCR; TCRdb's table is partial and in-frame only. The sample lists 15,000 to 25,000 clones; about nine tenths were seen once. Specimen: peripheral blood. The receptors were sampled from a human donor in a cohort sampled during active COVID-19.

The rearrangement joins TRBV6-1 to TRBJ1-2, with D possibly TRBD1 on 6 matching bases. V was trimmed by 3 bases and J by 11 bases, leaving 19 bases between them. The CDR3 is 14 amino acids. Germline CDR1 and CDR2: MNHNS and SASEGT. The DNA of the CDR3 is TGTGCCAGCAGTGAGACCTTAACAGGGCTCGGGTACACCTTC. Its translation is CASSETLTGLGYTF.

The chain recombines TRBV15 with TRBJ1-2, with D unclear. In germline, CDR1 is LNHNV, CDR2 YYDKDF (reference sequence). V lost 4 bases to trimming and J lost 0 bases, with 12 bases between them. This CDR3 is built from 15 residues. The CDR3, as DNA: TGTGCCACCAGCACTTACAGCTCTTCTAACTATGGCTACACCTTC. Protein product: CATSTYSSSNYGYTF.

The chain combines TRBV5-1 with TRBJ1-4; no definite D call. Germline V gives CDR1 SGHRS, CDR2 YFSETQ. CDR3 length: 18 residues. Trimming took 0 bases from V and 10 from J, leaving 25 bases between them. The CDR3 spells CASSLGTDQLRSVGKLFF. The CDR3 DNA follows: TGCGCCAGCAGCTTGGGCACCGACCAGTTGAGGAGCGTCGGAAAACTGTTTTTT. The full variable domain, completed using reference TRBV5-1 and TRBJ1-4, is KAGVTQTPRYLIKTRGQQVTLSCSPISGHRSVSWYQQTPGQGLQFLFEYFSETQRNKGNFPGRFSGRQFSNSRSEMNVSTLELGDSALYLCASSLGTDQLRSVGKLFFGSGTQLSVL.

The V and J genes are TRBV7-8 and TRBJ2-1, with TRBD2 matching over 14 bases. Looked up from germline, CDR1 is SGHVS and CDR2 is FQNEAQ. This CDR3 region has 15 residues. V gave up 5 bases and J gave up 7 bases; unmatched junction bases: 4. The CDR3 region is CASSLRTSGGNEQFF. The CDR3 region has the DNA TGTGCCAGCAGCCTAAGGACTAGCGGGGGGAATGAGCAGTTCTTC.

In DNA, the CDR3 is TGTGCCAGCAGTTTCATCCCACAGGAGAACACTGAAGCTTTCTTT. The encoded protein is CASSFIPQENTEAFF. The chain employs TRBV6-6 and TRBJ1-1; perhaps TRBD1 as D (5 bases). This CDR3 contains 15 residues. V lost 4 bases, J lost 1 base, and 13 bases lay in between. Germline CDR1 is MNHNY and CDR2 is SVGAGI (reference sequence).

This clone came up a few times. J is TRBJ1-1 and V is TRBV23-1; 7 positions match TRBD1. TRBV23-1 is an ORF, and what it does is uncertain. CDR3 length equals 16 residues. V gave up 8 bases and J gave up 3 bases; unmatched junction bases: 15. Written as DNA, the CDR3 is TGCGCCAGCGGACGACAGGGTGGTTTAGTAGACACTGAAGCTTTCTTT. It specifies CASGRQGGLVDTEAFF.

The chain is built from TRBV6-4 and TRBJ1-6, with 9 nucleotides matching TRBD1. The trim removed 6 bases at V and 10 bases at J, leaving 10 bases unmatched. The length of the CDR3 is 15 residues. Germline V CDR1 and CDR2: MRHNA, SNTAGT. Written as DNA, the CDR3 is TGTGCCAGCAGCGAAACGACAGGGGGTCGGTCACCCCTCCACTTT. It yields the protein CASSETTGGRSPLHF.

The chain combines TRBV18 with TRBJ1-3; TRBD1 matches at 9 bases. Germline loops: CDR1 KGHSH, CDR2 LQKENI. Germline trimming cut 6 bases from V and 7 bases from J; bases unmatched to any gene: 7. The CDR3 consists of 14 residues. In DNA form, the CDR3 reads TGTGCCAGCTCCCCGGGACAGGGCTTGAACACCATATATTTT. Translating gives CASSPGQGLNTIYF.

The V and J genes are TRBV10-3 and TRBJ2-3; 8 nucleotides agree with TRBD1. The trim removed 11 bases at V and 2 bases at J, leaving 6 bases unmatched. This CDR3 spans 13 amino acids. From germline, CDR1 is ENHRY and CDR2 SYGVKD. The CDR3: CAGKGQDTDTQYF. The CDR3 nucleotides read TGTGCCGGAAAGGGACAGGACACAGATACGCAGTATTTT.

The gene calls are TRBV29-1 and TRBJ2-2; 7 bases agree with TRBD2. Germline V lookup: CDR1 SQVTM, CDR2 ANQGSEA. CDR3 length: 14 amino acids. With 6 bases clipped from V and 0 bases from J, the junction kept 4 bases outside the gene matches. CDR3 region: CSVSGGANTGELFF. The DNA for the CDR3 is TGCAGCGTGTCGGGGGGAGCGAACACCGGGGAGCTGTTTTTT.

The chain is built from TRBV5-1 and TRBJ2-3, with a weak D call TRBD2 (7 bases). The V gene lost 4 bases and the J gene lost 5 bases, with 20 bases spanning the gap. The V gene's germline CDR1 is SGHRS and CDR2 YFSETQ. The CDR3 runs 16 residues. In nucleotides, the CDR3 is TGCGCCAGCAGCGCCGGGGGCGGGGGAGAAGGAGATACGCAGTATTTT. Protein: CASSAGGGGEGDTQYF.

The chain carries TRBV5-6 and TRBJ2-2; no clear D. Germline CDR1 is SGHDT and CDR2 is YYEEEE. Between the trimmed V and J ends, which lost 0 bases and 1 base, there was a span of 16 bases. The CDR3 has 18 amino acids. The DNA for the CDR3 is TGTGCCAGCAGCTTGGTTTTGCGAACAGTTAAGAACACCGGGGAGCTGTTTTTT. It encodes CASSLVLRTVKNTGELFF.

The chain is built from TRBV6-5 and TRBJ1-1; D is uncertain. The V gene's germline CDR1 is MNHEY and CDR2 SVGAGI. V shed 4 bases and J shed 0 bases, with 9 bases lying between them. The CDR3 totals 14 residues. CDR3 in DNA: TGTGCCAGCAGTTCGAGTCATATGAACACTGAAGCTTTCTTT. This translates into CASSSSHMNTEAFF.

V gene TRBV5-1 combines with J gene TRBJ2-3; D gene ambiguous. The V gene's germline CDR1 is SGHRS and CDR2 YFSETQ. V dropped 1 base and J dropped 5 bases, with 14 bases sitting between them. This CDR3 spans 15 amino acids. CDR3 protein: CASSLSSNPGDTQYF. The CDR3 region has the DNA TGCGCCAGCAGCTTGAGTAGCAATCCTGGAGATACGCAGTATTTT.

The chain combines TRBV6-1 with TRBJ2-1; 7 bases agree with TRBD2. V dropped 4 bases and J dropped 0; count of bases not matched to a gene: 12. CDR1 MNHNS and CDR2 SASEGT come from the germline V gene. The CDR3 length is 18 residues. CDR3 sequence: CASSVSRGRPSSYNEQFF. The CDR3 nucleotides read TGTGCCAGCAGTGTGTCGCGGGGGAGACCAAGCTCCTACAATGAGCAGTTCTTC.

The J gene is TRBJ2-7, the V gene TRBV5-1; weak D call: TRBD1 (6 bases). In germline, CDR1 is SGHRS, CDR2 YFSETQ. The V gene lost 2 bases and the J gene lost 2 bases, with 14 bases spanning the gap. This CDR3 contains 15 residues. The CDR3: CASSFNQGNPYEQYF. The CDR3 nucleotides are TGCGCCAGCAGCTTTAACCAGGGGAACCCCTACGAGCAGTACTTC.

The chain joins TRBV27 to TRBJ2-1; 8 nucleotides align to TRBD2. This CDR3 spans 15 amino acids. The V gene's germline CDR1 is MNHEY and CDR2 SMNVEV (reference sequence). The ends lost 6 bases at V and 2 bases at J; junction bases unmatched: 6. The CDR3 DNA reads as TGTGCCAGCAGAGTGGCGGGGGGAACCTACAATGAGCAGTTCTTC. Amino acids: CASRVAGGTYNEQFF.

The J gene is TRBJ2-2, the V gene TRBV6-5, with 10 bases that match TRBD2. The CDR3 has 14 residues. The germline V gene has CDR1 MNHEY and CDR2 SVGAGI. V lost 6 bases, J lost 4 bases, and 2 bases stayed unmatched. The CDR3 DNA reads as TGTGCCAGCAGAGCGGGGGGGAGCACCGGGGAGCTGTTTTTT. Protein product: CASRAGGSTGELFF.

This clone has only one observation. V usage is TRBV4-1 and J usage is TRBJ2-6; the D gene is possibly TRBD1 (6 bases). Germline V lookup: CDR1 MGHRA, CDR2 YSYEKL. The CDR3 contains 13 residues. V was cut by 9 bases and J by 2 bases, with 8 bases left in between. The CDR3: CASKGAGANVLTF. The DNA of the CDR3 is TGCGCCAGTAAGGGGGCTGGGGCCAACGTCCTGACTTTC.

This sequence joins TRBV20-1 and TRBJ2-1; D remains unclear. The CDR3 runs to 19 residues. CDR1 and CDR2 (germline): DFQATT, SNEGSKA (reference sequence). V lost 3 bases to trimming and J lost 0 bases, with 24 bases between them. The CDR3 spells CSASGSLQKTLSSYNEQFF. As DNA, the CDR3 is TGCAGTGCTAGTGGTTCCCTCCAGAAAACCTTAAGCTCCTACAATGAGCAGTTCTTC.

The CDR3 spells CASSLSDGDNSPLHF. In DNA, the CDR3 is TGTGCCAGCAGCCTGTCGGACGGGGATAATTCACCCCTCCACTTT. The genes are TRBV11-1 and TRBJ1-6; D uncertain. The germline CDR1 and CDR2 sequences are SGHAT and FQDESV (reference sequence). The CDR3 consists of 15 residues. Deletions cut 5 bases from V and 5 bases from J, with 13 bases between.

The V and J genes are TRBV5-1 and TRBJ1-2; TRBD1 is a possible D gene (6 bases). V was clipped by 1 base and J by 5 bases, with 15 bases between them. The CDR3 is 15 residues long. Germline assignment: CDR1 SGHRS and CDR2 YFSETQ. As DNA, the CDR3 is TGCGCCAGCAGCTTGCAGGACGACAGGCGATATGGCTACACCTTC. The encoded protein is CASSLQDDRRYGYTF.

The chain combines TRBV27 with TRBJ1-5, with 8 bases aligning to TRBD1. Trimming took 5 bases from V and 6 from J; bases not matched to a gene: 6. CDR1 MNHEY and CDR2 SMNVEV come from the germline V gene (reference sequence). The CDR3 runs to 14 residues. This CDR3 is CASSLDRVGQPQHF. The CDR3, as DNA: TGTGCCAGCAGTCTGGACAGGGTGGGTCAGCCCCAGCATTTT.

The rearrangement uses TRBV19 and TRBJ1-4, with no clear D. The CDR3 extends over 12 amino acids. The ends were cut back, 5 bases at V and 6 bases at J, with 7 bases in the middle. Germline CDR1 LNHDA, CDR2 SQIVND (reference sequence). CDR3 amino acids: CASSPRDEKLFF. In DNA form, the CDR3 reads TGTGCCAGTAGTCCTCGGGATGAAAAACTGTTTTTT.

About this clone: In the same sample, other DNA sequences code for this CDR3. This sequence joins TRBV5-1 and TRBJ1-1, with TRBD1 as a possible D gene (5 bases). CDR1 SGHRS and CDR2 YFSETQ come from the germline V gene. With 0 bases removed from V and 4 bases from J, the gap between germline ends came to 13 bases. This CDR3 comprises 15 residues. In DNA, the CDR3 is TGCGCCAGCAGCTTGGAAGCGGGGGTTGGCACTGAAGCTTTCTTT. Its translation is CASSLEAGVGTEAFF. Full variable domain (remainder filled in from reference TRBV5-1 and TRBJ1-1): KAGVTQTPRYLIKTRGQQVTLSCSPISGHRSVSWYQQTPGQGLQFLFEYFSETQRNKGNFPGRFSGRQFSNSRSEMNVSTLELGDSALYLCASSLEAGVGTEAFFGQGTRLTVV.

J is TRBJ2-3 and V is TRBV2, with TRBD2 identical over 9 bases. V was clipped by 2 bases and J by 5 bases; unmatched bases: 5. Germline CDR1 is SNHLY and CDR2 is FYNNEI. The CDR3 consists of 15 residues. DNA for the CDR3: TGTGCCAGCAGTGAATGGCGGGGGGGCCGAGATACGCAGTATTTT. It yields the protein CASSEWRGGRDTQYF.

DNA of the CDR3: TGTGCCAGCAGTCCTAGACAGGGAGCTCTTGAAGCTTTCTTT. Translated: CASSPRQGALEAFF. The chain employs TRBV27 and TRBJ1-1, with 7 positions matching TRBD1. This CDR3 is built from 14 residues. The germline V gene encodes CDR1 MNHEY and CDR2 SMNVEV (reference sequence). J gave up 7 bases and V 5 bases, and 10 bases lay outside the gene matches.